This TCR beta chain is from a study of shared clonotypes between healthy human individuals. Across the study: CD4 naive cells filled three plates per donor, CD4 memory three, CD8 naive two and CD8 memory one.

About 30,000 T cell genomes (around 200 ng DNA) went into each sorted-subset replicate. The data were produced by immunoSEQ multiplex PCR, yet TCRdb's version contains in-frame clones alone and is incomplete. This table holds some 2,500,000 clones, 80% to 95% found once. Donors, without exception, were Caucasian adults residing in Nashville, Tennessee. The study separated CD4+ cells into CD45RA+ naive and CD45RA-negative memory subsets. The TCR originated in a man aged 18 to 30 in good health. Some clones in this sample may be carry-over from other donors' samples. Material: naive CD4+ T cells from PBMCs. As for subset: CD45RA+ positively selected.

This CDR3 reads CASTLLDRDNEKLFF. In DNA, the CDR3 is TGTGCCAGTACCCTCTTGGACAGGGATAATGAAAAACTGTTTTTT. This chain uses TRBV19 with TRBJ1-4; 8 nucleotides align to TRBD1. The junction had 8 bases not matched to a gene; V was cut back by 7 bases and J by 4 bases. Looked up from germline, CDR1 is LNHDA and CDR2 is SQIVND (reference sequence). This CDR3 is 15 amino acids long.